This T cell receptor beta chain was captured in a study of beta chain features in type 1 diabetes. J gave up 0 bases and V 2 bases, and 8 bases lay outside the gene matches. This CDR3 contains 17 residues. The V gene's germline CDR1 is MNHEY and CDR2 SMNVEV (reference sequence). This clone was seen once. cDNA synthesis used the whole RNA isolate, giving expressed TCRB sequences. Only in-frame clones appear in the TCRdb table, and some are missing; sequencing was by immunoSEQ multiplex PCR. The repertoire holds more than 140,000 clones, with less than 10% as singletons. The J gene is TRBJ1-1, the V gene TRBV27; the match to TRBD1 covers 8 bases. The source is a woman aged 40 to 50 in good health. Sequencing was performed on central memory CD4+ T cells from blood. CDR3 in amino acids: CASSLLRTGRMNTEAFF. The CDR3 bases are TGTGCCAGCAGTTTACTGCGGACAGGGAGGATGAACACTGAAGCTTTCTTT.